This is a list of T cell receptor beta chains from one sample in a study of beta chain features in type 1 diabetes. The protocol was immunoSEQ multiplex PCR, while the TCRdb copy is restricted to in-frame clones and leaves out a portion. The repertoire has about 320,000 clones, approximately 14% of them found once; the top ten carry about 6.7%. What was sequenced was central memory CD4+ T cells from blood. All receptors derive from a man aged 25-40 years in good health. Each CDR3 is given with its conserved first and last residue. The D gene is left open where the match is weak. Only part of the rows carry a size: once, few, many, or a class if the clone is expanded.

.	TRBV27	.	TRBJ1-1	CASRKTGNTEAFF	TGTGCCAGCAGGAAGACAGGCAACACTGAAGCTTTCTTT
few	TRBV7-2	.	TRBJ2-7	CASSLSGSYEQYF	TGTGCCAGCAGCTTGTCAGGGTCCTACGAGCAGTACTTC
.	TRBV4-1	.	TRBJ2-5	CASSQHRATGLRGTQYF	TGCGCCAGCAGCCAACATCGGGCGACTGGGTTGAGGGGGACCCAGTACTTC
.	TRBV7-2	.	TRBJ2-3	CASSLDQPTDTQYF	TGTGCCAGCAGCTTAGACCAGCCCACAGATACGCAGTATTTT
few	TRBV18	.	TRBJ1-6	CASSPIGGGLPTPLHF	TGTGCCAGCTCACCGATTGGGGGAGGCCTGCCCACACCCCTCCACTTT
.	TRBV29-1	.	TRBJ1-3	CSGKTGNTIYF	TGCAGCGGCAAGACAGGAAACACCATATATTTT
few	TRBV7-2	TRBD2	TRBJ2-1	CASSLDAVAGGFF	TGTGCCAGCAGCTTAGATGCGGTAGCGGGAGGTTTCTTC
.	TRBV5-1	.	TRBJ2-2	CASSFGRGTGELFF	TGCGCCAGCAGCTTCGGTCGGGGCACCGGGGAGCTGTTTTTT
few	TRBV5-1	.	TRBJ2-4	CASSSSSGKNIQYF	TGCGCCAGCAGCTCCTCAAGTGGGAAAAACATTCAGTACTTC
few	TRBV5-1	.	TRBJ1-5	CASSWGVSDNQPQHF	TGCGCCAGCAGCTGGGGGGTTTCGGATAATCAGCCCCAGCATTTT
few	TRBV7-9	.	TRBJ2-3	CASSLALGYTDTQYF	TGTGCCAGCAGCTTAGCGCTAGGGTACACAGATACGCAGTATTTT
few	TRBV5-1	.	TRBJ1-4	CASSSGTPNEKLFF	TGCGCCAGCAGCTCCGGGACCCCGAATGAAAAACTGTTTTTT
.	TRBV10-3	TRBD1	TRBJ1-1	CEITGTENTEAFF	TGTGAGATCACCGGGACAGAGAACACTGAAGCTTTCTTT
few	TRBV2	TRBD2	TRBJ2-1	CASSFRTSGTNEQFF	TGTGCCAGCAGTTTCCGGACTAGCGGGACCAATGAGCAGTTCTTC
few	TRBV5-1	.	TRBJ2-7	CASSLAPYEQYF	TGCGCCAGCAGCTTGGCCCCCTACGAGCAGTACTTC
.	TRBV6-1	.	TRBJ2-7	CASGAPISSYEQYF	TGTGCCAGCGGGGCTCCCATTTCCTCCTACGAGCAGTACTTC
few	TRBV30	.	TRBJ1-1	CASSLPPGRYSDTEAFF	TGTGCCAGTAGTTTACCCCCGGGGCGGTACTCGGACACTGAAGCTTTCTTT
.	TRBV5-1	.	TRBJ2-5	CASSPEVGASETQYF	TGCGCCAGCAGCCCGGAGGTTGGGGCTTCGGAGACCCAGTACTTC
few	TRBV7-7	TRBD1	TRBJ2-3	CASSRQGSSTDTQYF	TGTGCCAGCAGCCGACAGGGGTCCAGCACAGATACGCAGTATTTT
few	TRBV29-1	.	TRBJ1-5	CSVANNPNQPQHF	TGCAGCGTTGCAAATAACCCGAATCAGCCCCAGCATTTT
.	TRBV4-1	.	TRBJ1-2	CASRSPGVDYGYTF	TGCGCCAGCAGGAGTCCGGGCGTGGACTATGGCTACACCTTC
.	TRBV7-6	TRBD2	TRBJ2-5	CASSLEAGAGGGETQYF	TGTGCCAGCAGCTTGGAGGCGGGAGCTGGTGGCGGAGAGACCCAGTACTTC
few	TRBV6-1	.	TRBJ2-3	CASRAGFSTDTQYF	TGTGCCAGCAGGGCAGGATTTAGCACAGATACGCAGTATTTT
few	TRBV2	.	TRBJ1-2	CASSDTVPSGYTF	TGTGCCAGCAGTGACACAGTTCCCTCTGGCTACACCTTC
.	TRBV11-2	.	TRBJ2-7	CASSLPGASYEQYF	TGTGCCAGCAGCTTACCAGGGGCCTCCTACGAGCAGTACTTC
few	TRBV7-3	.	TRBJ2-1	CASSSTSLGDEQFF	TGTGCCAGCAGCTCGACTAGTTTGGGTGATGAGCAGTTCTTC
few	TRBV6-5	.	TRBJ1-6	CASGTGDSPLHF	TGTGCCAGTGGGACGGGGGATTCACCCCTCCACTTT
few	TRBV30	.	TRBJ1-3	CALQLSGNTIYF	TGTGCCTTACAGCTCTCTGGAAACACCATATATTTT
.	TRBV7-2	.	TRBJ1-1	CASSLAASRSNTEAFF	TGTGCCAGCAGCTTGGCCGCCTCCCGGTCCAACACTGAAGCTTTCTTT
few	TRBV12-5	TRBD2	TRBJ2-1	CASGSAGNEQFF	TGTGCTAGTGGCTCAGCGGGGAATGAGCAGTTCTTC
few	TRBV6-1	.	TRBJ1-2	CASSDRSYYTF	TGTGCCAGCAGTGACCGATCGTACTACACCTTC
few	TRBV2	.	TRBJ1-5	CASSEGGRNQPQHF	TGTGCCAGCAGTGAAGGGGGAAGGAATCAGCCCCAGCATTTT
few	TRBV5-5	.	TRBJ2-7	CASSLGHSYEQYF	TGTGCCAGCAGCTTGGGACACTCCTACGAGCAGTACTTC
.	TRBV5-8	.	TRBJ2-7	CASSGRLVTHEQYF	TGTGCCAGCAGCGGGAGACTAGTGACGCACGAGCAGTACTTC
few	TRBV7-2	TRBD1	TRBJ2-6	CASSQDRARVSGANVLTF	TGTGCCAGCAGCCAAGACAGGGCCAGGGTCTCTGGGGCCAACGTCCTGACTTTC
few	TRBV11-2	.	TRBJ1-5	CASSENRDQPQHF	TGTGCCAGCAGCGAGAACAGGGATCAGCCCCAGCATTTT
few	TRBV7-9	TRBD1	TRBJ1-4	CASSLVSGQVGEKLFF	TGTGCCAGCAGCTTAGTTTCTGGACAGGTGGGGGAAAAACTGTTTTTT
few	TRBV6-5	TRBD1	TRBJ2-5	CASSYVGDRTETQYF	TGTGCCAGCAGTTACGTGGGGGACAGAACAGAGACCCAGTACTTC
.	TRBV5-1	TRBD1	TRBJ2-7	CASSTGQGGSNEQYF	TGCGCCAGCAGCACAGGACAGGGGGGGTCCAACGAGCAGTACTTC
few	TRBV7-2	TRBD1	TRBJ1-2	CASSSNAGTGRYGYTF	TGTGCCAGCAGCTCGAATGCCGGGACAGGGAGGTATGGCTACACCTTC
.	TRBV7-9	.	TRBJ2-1	CASSRDRNEQFF	TGTGCCAGCAGCCGTGACCGGAATGAGCAGTTCTTC
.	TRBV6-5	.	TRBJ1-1	CAIRKRVNTEAFF	TGTGCCATCAGGAAAAGGGTGAACACTGAAGCTTTCTTT
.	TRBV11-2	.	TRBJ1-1	CASSYALAAFF	TGTGCCAGCAGCTACGCCCTGGCAGCTTTCTTT
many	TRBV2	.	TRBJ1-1	CASLVLPAEAFF	TGTGCCAGCCTAGTTCTCCCAGCTGAAGCTTTCTTT
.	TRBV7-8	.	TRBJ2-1	CASSLPLAASYNEQFF	TGTGCCAGCAGCTTACCCTTAGCGGCCTCCTACAATGAGCAGTTCTTC
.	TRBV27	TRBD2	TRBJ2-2	CASSAHKVAGGPYFNTGELFF	TGTGCCAGCAGTGCCCACAAGGTAGCGGGAGGGCCGTATTTTAACACCGGGGAGCTGTTTTTT
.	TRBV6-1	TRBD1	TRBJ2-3	CASSDRQGPTDTQYF	TGTGCCAGCAGCGACCGACAGGGTCCCACAGATACGCAGTATTTT
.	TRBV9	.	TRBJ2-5	CASSVAAFQETQYF	TGTGCCAGCAGCGTAGCGGCGTTCCAAGAGACCCAGTACTTC
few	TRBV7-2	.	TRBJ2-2	CASSPDGQTRNTGELFF	TGTGCCAGCAGCCCGGACGGGCAGACCAGAAACACCGGGGAGCTGTTTTTT
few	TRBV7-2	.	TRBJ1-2	CASSLQGMNGYTF	TGTGCCAGCAGCTTGCAGGGAATGAATGGCTACACCTTC
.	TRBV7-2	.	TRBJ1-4	CASSLDPGGEKLFF	TGTGCCAGCAGCTTAGACCCAGGAGGGGAAAAACTGTTTTTT
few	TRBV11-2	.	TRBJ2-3	CASSSSDTQYF	TGTGCCAGCAGCTCATCAGATACGCAGTATTTT
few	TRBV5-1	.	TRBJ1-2	CASTLGGVQDYGYTF	TGCGCCAGCACCCTAGGGGGGGTGCAGGACTATGGCTACACCTTC
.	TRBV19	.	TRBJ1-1	CASSRGERSEAFF	TGTGCCAGTAGTAGGGGGGAACGATCTGAAGCTTTCTTT
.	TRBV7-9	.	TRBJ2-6	CASSLLSGSGANVLTF	TGTGCCAGCAGCTTATTGAGCGGCAGTGGGGCCAACGTCCTGACTTTC